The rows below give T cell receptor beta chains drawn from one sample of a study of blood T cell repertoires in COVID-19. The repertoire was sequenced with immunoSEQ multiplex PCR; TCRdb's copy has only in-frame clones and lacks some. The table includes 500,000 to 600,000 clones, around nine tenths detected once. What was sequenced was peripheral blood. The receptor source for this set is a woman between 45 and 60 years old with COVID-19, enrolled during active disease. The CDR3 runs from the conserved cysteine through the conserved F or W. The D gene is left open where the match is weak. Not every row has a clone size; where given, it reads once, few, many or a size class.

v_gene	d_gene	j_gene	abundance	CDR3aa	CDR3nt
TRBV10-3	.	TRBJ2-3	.	CAISEAGTTDTQYF	TGTGCCATCAGTGAGGCAGGGACAACAGATACGCAGTATTTT
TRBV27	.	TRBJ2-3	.	CASSLQGFGTQYF	TGTGCCAGCAGTTTACAGGGGTTCGGTACGCAGTATTTT
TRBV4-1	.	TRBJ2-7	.	CASSQESWTVGPEQYF	TGCGCCAGCAGCCAAGAAAGTTGGACAGTGGGGCCCGAGCAGTACTTC
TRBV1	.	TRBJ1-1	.	CTSTRKSERETEAFF	TGCACCAGCACCCGGAAGTCAGAGAGGGAAACTGAAGCTTTCTTT
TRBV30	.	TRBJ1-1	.	CAWRLSGGTEAFF	TGTGCCTGGAGGCTCAGCGGGGGCACTGAAGCTTTCTTT
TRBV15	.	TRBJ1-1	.	CATSRDLGGAVTEAFF	TGTGCCACCAGCAGAGATCTGGGGGGGGCGGTCACTGAAGCTTTCTTT
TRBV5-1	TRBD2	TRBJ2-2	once	CASRSPGTSGAGELFF	TGCGCCAGCAGGTCCCCCGGGACTAGCGGGGCGGGGGAGCTGTTTTTT
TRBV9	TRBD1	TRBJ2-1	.	CASSEETGVNEQFF	TGTGCCAGCAGCGAGGAGACAGGGGTAAATGAGCAGTTCTTC
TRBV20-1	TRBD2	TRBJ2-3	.	CSASSYAGGQDTQYF	TGCAGTGCTAGTTCTTACGCGGGGGGTCAAGATACGCAGTATTTT
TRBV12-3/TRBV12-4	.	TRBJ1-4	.	CATYGGAEKLFF	TGTGCCACCTATGGAGGGGCGGAAAAACTGTTTTTT
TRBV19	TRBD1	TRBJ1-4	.	CASSIMTGRPEKLFF	TGTGCCAGTAGTATAATGACAGGGAGGCCGGAAAAACTGTTTTTT
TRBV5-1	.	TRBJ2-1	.	CASSFVLENNEQFF	TGCGCCAGCAGCTTTGTACTAGAGAACAATGAGCAGTTCTTC
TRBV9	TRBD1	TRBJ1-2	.	CASSVGGQGASGYTF	TGTGCCAGCAGCGTAGGGGGACAGGGGGCCTCTGGCTACACCTTC
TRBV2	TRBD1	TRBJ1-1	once	CASRETGGELAEAFF	TGTGCCAGCAGAGAGACAGGGGGGGAGTTGGCTGAAGCTTTCTTT
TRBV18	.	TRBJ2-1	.	CASSPRVSEQFF	TGTGCCAGCTCACCGAGGGTGAGCGAGCAGTTCTTC
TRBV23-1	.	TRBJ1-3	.	CASSQSRPLHIASGNTIYF	TGCGCCAGCAGTCAATCGAGGCCCCTTCACATCGCCTCCGGAAACACCATATATTTT
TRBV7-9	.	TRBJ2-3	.	CASSHRAGPSTDTQYF	TGTGCCAGCAGCCACCGGGCGGGGCCTAGCACAGATACGCAGTATTTT
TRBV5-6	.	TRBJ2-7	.	CASSHPPGWFTYEQYF	TGTGCCAGCAGCCACCCCCCAGGGTGGTTCACCTACGAGCAGTACTTC
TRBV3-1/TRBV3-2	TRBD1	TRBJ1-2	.	CASSPTGNDGYTF	TGTGCCAGCAGCCCGACAGGGAACGATGGCTACACCTTC
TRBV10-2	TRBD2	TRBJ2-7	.	CASSDGLAGAYQYF	TGCGCCAGCAGTGATGGGCTAGCGGGGGCGTATCAGTACTTC
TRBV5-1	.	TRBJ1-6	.	CASSLRERNNSPLHF	TGCGCCAGCAGCCTTCGGGAACGGAATAATTCACCCCTCCACTTT
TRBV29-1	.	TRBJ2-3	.	CSVAAVGDTQYF	TGCAGCGTTGCTGCGGTGGGAGATACGCAGTATTTT
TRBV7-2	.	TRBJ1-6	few	CASSPGGGSYNSPLHF	TGTGCCAGCAGCCCAGGCGGGGGCTCCTATAATTCACCCCTCCACTTT
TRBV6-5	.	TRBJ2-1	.	CASTSFGGYNEQFF	TGTGCCAGCACCTCCTTCGGGGGCTACAATGAGCAGTTCTTC
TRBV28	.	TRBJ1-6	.	CASTSFRDTEHYNSPLHF	TGTGCCAGCACTTCTTTCCGGGATACAGAGCACTATAATTCACCCCTCCACTTT
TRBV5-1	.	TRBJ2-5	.	CASSSNRDEGTQYF	TGCGCCAGCAGCTCGAACAGGGACGAGGGGACCCAGTACTTC
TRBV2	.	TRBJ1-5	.	CASSGGRQGNQPQHF	TGTGCCAGCAGTGGAGGGCGGCAAGGCAATCAGCCCCAGCATTTT